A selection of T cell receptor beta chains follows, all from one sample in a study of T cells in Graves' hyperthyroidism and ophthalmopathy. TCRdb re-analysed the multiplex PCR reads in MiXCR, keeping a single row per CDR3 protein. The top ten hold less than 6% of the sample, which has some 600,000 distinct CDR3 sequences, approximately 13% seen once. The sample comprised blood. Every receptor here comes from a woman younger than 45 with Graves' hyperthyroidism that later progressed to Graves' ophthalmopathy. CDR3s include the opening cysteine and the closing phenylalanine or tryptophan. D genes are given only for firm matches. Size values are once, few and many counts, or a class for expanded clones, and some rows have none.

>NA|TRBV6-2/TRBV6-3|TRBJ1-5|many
TGTGCCAGCAGATACAGCGATCAGCCCCAGCATTTT
CASRYSDQPQHF
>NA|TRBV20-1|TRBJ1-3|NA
TGCAGTGCTAGAGAGGGGATTGCTGGAAACACCATATATTTT
CSAREGIAGNTIYF
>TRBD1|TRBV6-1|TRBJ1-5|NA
TGTGCCAGCAGTCCCACAGGGGGCGCGACTCAGCCCCAGCATTTT
CASSPTGGATQPQHF
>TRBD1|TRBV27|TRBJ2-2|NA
TGTGCCAGCAGTCACCGGGACAGGGTGCCCGGGGAGCTGTTTTTT
CASSHRDRVPGELFF
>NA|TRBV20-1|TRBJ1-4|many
TGCAGTGCTCCTCCATCGAGGGGGGCAACTAATGAAAAACTGTTTTTT
CSAPPSRGATNEKLFF
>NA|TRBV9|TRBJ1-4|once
TGTGCCAGCAGCGTGCATGCGGGGACTGGTGAAAAACTGTTTTTT
CASSVHAGTGEKLFF
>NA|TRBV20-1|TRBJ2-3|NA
TGCAGTGCTCCTTTCGGAGCCACAGATACGCAGTATTTT
CSAPFGATDTQYF
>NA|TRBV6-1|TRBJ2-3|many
TGTGCCAGCAGGGACGGGAGAGTTACGCAGTATTTT
CASRDGRVTQYF
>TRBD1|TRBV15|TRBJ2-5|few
TGTGCCACCAGAGAAGCAGGACAGGGGCCTGTGACCCAGTACTTC
CATREAGQGPVTQYF
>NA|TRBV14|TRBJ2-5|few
TGTGCCAGCAGCCACTCCTGGGACCACCAAGAGACCCAGTACTTC
CASSHSWDHQETQYF
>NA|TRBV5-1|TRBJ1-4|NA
TGCGCCAGCAGCCCCCGGGAAGAGGGAAAACTGTTTTTT
CASSPREEGKLFF
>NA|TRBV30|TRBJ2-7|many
TGTGCCTGGGGTCATGGGGTTTTCTCCTACGAGCAGTACTTC
CAWGHGVFSYEQYF
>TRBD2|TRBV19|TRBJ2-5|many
TGTGCCAGTAAAAGGACTAGCGGCCTCCAAGAGACCCAGTACTTC
CASKRTSGLQETQYF
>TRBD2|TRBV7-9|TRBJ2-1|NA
TGTGCCAGCAGCTTAGCGGAGCGGACTAGCGGCTACAATGAGCAGTTCTTC
CASSLAERTSGYNEQFF
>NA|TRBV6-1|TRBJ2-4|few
TGTGCCACCCAGATAGGGGGGACCAAAAACATTCAGTACTTC
CATQIGGTKNIQYF
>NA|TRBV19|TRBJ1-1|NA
TGTGCCAGTAGCCCTCCGGAGGTCCCGGCGGGAGCTTTCTTT
CASSPPEVPAGAFF
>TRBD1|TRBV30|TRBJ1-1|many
TGTGCCTGGAGTGTAGGACAGGGGAACGCTGAAGCTTTCTTT
CAWSVGQGNAEAFF
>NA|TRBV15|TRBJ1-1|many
TGTGCCACCAGCAGAGATGGAAGGTTGTCTGAAGCTTTCTTT
CATSRDGRLSEAFF
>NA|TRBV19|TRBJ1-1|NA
TGTGCCAGTAGTACCGCCCCTAGGACTACAGGGTTCTTCGTCTCTGAAGCTTTCTTT
CASSTAPRTTGFFVSEAFF
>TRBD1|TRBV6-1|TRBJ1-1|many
TGTGCCAGCACCAGGGGGAGGAACACTGAAGCTTTCTTT
CASTRGRNTEAFF
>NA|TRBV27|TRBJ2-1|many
TGTGCCAGCAAGTCTGGGTCCTACAATGAGCAGTTCTTC
CASKSGSYNEQFF
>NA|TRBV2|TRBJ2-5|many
TGTGCCAGCCTTCAGGAGTTAGAAGAGACCCAGTACTTC
CASLQELEETQYF
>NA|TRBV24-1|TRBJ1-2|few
TGTGCCACCTTCGTGAACGGCTATGGCTACACCTTC
CATFVNGYGYTF
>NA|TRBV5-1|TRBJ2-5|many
TGCGCCAGCAGCACCACTCCAGGGGCCTCAGAGACCCAGTACTTC
CASSTTPGASETQYF
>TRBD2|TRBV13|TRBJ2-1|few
TGTGCCAGCAGCCTAAGCGGGACTAGCGGGGGGAAATCCTACAATGAGCAGTTCTTC
CASSLSGTSGGKSYNEQFF
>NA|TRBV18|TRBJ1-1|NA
TGTGCCAGCTCACCATTGGAGGGTTTAGAAAGTACGACTGCCCAAGCTTTCTTT
CASSPLEGLESTTAQAFF
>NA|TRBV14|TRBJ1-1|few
TGTGCCAGCAGCCAAGGCCGTTCTTGGAACACTGAAGCTTTCTTT
CASSQGRSWNTEAFF
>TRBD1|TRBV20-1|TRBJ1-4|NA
TGCAGTGCTAGAGATCTACAGGGGCAGGAAAAACTGTTTTTT
CSARDLQGQEKLFF
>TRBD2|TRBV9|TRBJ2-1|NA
TGTGCCAGCAGCGTAGGGCTAGCGGGAGGGGATCGCAATGAGCAGTTCTTC
CASSVGLAGGDRNEQFF
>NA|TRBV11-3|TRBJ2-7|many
TGTGCCAGCAGCTTAGGGGGTATTCGCTCCTCATCCTACGAGCAGTACTTC
CASSLGGIRSSSYEQYF
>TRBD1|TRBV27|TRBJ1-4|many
TGTGCCAGCAGTTCGGACAGGGGGCTTCCAACTAATGAAAAACTGTTTTTT
CASSSDRGLPTNEKLFF
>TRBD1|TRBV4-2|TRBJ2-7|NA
TGTGCCAGCAGCCAAGATCCTATAGGAGACAGGGACATCGACGAGCAGTACTTC
CASSQDPIGDRDIDEQYF
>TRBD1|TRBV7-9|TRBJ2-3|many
TGTGCCAGCAGCTCCTCGGACAGGGGGCTCACAGATACGCAGTATTTT
CASSSSDRGLTDTQYF
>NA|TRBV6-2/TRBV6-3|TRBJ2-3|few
TGTGCCAGCAGTTACGCAGGGTGGACAAATACGCAGTATTTT
CASSYAGWTNTQYF
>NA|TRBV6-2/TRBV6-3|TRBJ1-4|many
TGTGCCAGCAGTTACCTCGGGTCAGCTAATGAAAAACTGTTTTTT
CASSYLGSANEKLFF
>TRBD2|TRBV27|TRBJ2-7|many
TGTGCCAGCAGTTCCCTGACTAGCAGCTACTACGAGCAGTACTTC
CASSSLTSSYYEQYF
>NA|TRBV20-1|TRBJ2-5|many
TGCAGTGCTCGGACAGTTGAAGAGACCCAGTACTTC
CSARTVEETQYF
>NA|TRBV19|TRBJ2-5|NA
TGTGCCAGTAGTATAAGGCTCCAGGTCCCAGAGACCCAGTACTTC
CASSIRLQVPETQYF
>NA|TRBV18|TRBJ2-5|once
TGTGCCAGCTCACCCGGGGCCGCCCAAGAGACCCAGTACTTC
CASSPGAAQETQYF
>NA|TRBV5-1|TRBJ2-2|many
TGCGCCAGCAGTCCGAGACAGGCGGTGAACACCGGGGAGCTGTTTTTT
CASSPRQAVNTGELFF
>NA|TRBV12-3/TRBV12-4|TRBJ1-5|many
TGTGCCAGCAGTTCTGGGGAGATTAGCAATCAGCCCCAGCATTTT
CASSSGEISNQPQHF
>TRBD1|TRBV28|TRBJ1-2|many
TGTGCCAGCAGTGGGGGAACAGGGGGCTTGGGCTACACCTTC
CASSGGTGGLGYTF
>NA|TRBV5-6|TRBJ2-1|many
TGTGCCAGCAGCTTGGTTCACGGAGACAATGAGCAGTTCTTC
CASSLVHGDNEQFF
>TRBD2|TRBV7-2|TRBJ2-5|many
TGTGCCAGCAGCCAAACTAGCGCGTTGGAGACCCAGTACTTC
CASSQTSALETQYF
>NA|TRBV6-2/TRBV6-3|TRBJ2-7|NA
TGTGCCAGCAGTTACGACGGACTTCTCTACGAGCAGTACTTC
CASSYDGLLYEQYF
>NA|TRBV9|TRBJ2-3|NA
TGTGCCAGCAGCGCGCAGGAGGATACGCAGTATTTT
CASSAQEDTQYF
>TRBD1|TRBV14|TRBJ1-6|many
TGTGCCAGCAGCTACCTACAGGGGTATAATTCACCCCTCCACTTT
CASSYLQGYNSPLHF
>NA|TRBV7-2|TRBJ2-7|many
TGTGCCAGCAGCCCCCGACACTCAGGTTCCTACGAGCAGTACTTC
CASSPRHSGSYEQYF
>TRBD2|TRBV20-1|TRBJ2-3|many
TGCAGTGCTCCGGGACTAGCGGCGACAGATACGCAGTATTTT
CSAPGLAATDTQYF
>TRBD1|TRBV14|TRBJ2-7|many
TGTGCCAGCAGCCATTGGACAGGGGGATCCTACGAGCAGTACTTC
CASSHWTGGSYEQYF
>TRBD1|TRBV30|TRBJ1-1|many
TGTGCCTGGCTGGGGAGACAGGGGGGATTTGGGACTGAAGCTTTCTTT
CAWLGRQGGFGTEAFF
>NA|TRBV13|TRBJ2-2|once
TGTGCCAGCAAACCCCTCGCTAGCTCGTCGGGGGAGCTGTTTTTT
CASKPLASSSGELFF
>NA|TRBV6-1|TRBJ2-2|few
TGTGCCAGCAGGTCACCAGAAAACGCCGGGGAGCTGTTTTTT
CASRSPENAGELFF